This is a list of T cell receptor beta chains from one sample in a study of blood T cell repertoires in COVID-19. The protocol was immunoSEQ multiplex PCR, while the TCRdb copy is restricted to in-frame clones and leaves out a portion. The sample yields some 240,000 clones, about 87% seen once. Material for sequencing was peripheral blood. The receptor source for this set is a woman in her 70s with COVID-19, enrolled during active disease. CDR3s include the opening cysteine and the closing phenylalanine or tryptophan. A D gene is named only where the DNA matches it firmly. Only some rows state a clone size, as once, few, many or a class for expanded clones.

clone size | J gene | V gene | D gene | CDR3 DNA | CDR3 protein
NA | TRBJ1-1 | TRBV27 | NA | TGTGCCAGCAGTTTATCTAGGGGTTTGAACACTGAAGCTTTCTTT | CASSLSRGLNTEAFF
NA | TRBJ2-5 | TRBV27 | TRBD2 | TGTGCCAGCAGTTACGTCTCGGGAGGGCTGTACCAAGAGACCCAGTACTTC | CASSYVSGGLYQETQYF
few | TRBJ2-1 | TRBV18 | TRBD2 | TGTGCCAGCTCACCCTATAGCGGGAGGGCAGACAATGAGCAGTTCTTC | CASSPYSGRADNEQFF
once | TRBJ1-2 | TRBV27 | TRBD1 | TGTGCCAGCAGCCGGGACAGGGGGCTATATTTTGGCTACACCTTC | CASSRDRGLYFGYTF
NA | TRBJ2-7 | TRBV18 | TRBD1 | TGTGCCAGCTCACCACCTTCCGGGACAGACTACGAGCAGTACTTC | CASSPPSGTDYEQYF
few | TRBJ1-2 | TRBV6-6 | TRBD1 | TGTGCCAGCAGTTACGGCACAGGGGGCGACTATGGCTACACCTTC | CASSYGTGGDYGYTF
NA | TRBJ2-1 | TRBV30 | TRBD1 | TGTGCCTGGAGTGTATATACAGGGGGCTACAATGAGCAGTTCTTC | CAWSVYTGGYNEQFF
NA | TRBJ1-2 | TRBV6-5 | NA | TGTGCCAGTGCCCCTATTAACTATGGCTACACCTTC | CASAPINYGYTF
NA | TRBJ1-2 | TRBV3-1/TRBV3-2 | NA | TGTGCCAGCAGCCAAGTTCCGGGAGTGACAAATGGCTACACCTTC | CASSQVPGVTNGYTF
NA | TRBJ2-7 | TRBV5-1 | TRBD1 | TGCGCCAGCAGCTTGGGATCGGACAGGGGGCACGAGCAGTACTTC | CASSLGSDRGHEQYF
NA | TRBJ1-5 | TRBV19 | TRBD1 | TGTGCCAGCCATAAATTGGACAGGGGTCTTCGTCAGCCCCAGCATTTT | CASHKLDRGLRQPQHF
NA | TRBJ1-2 | TRBV11-2 | NA | TGTGCCAGCAGCCTTGCCCAAACACATGGCTACACCTTC | CASSLAQTHGYTF
few | TRBJ2-1 | TRBV5-1 | TRBD2 | TGCGCCAGCAGCTGGGCGGGAGATCCCCACAATGAGCAGTTCTTC | CASSWAGDPHNEQFF